These T cell receptor beta chains were read from a single sample in a study of cytomegalovirus exposure and HLA in healthy donors. The table came from immunoSEQ multiplex PCR; TCRdb's copy has only in-frame clones and leaves some out. In the table there are 85,000 to 100,000 clones, around three quarters of which are singletons. Sequencing was done on a sample of PBMCs. The source is a human donor in good health. CDR3s include the opening cysteine and the closing phenylalanine or tryptophan. The D gene is left open where the match is weak. Clone size is shown for a subset of rows, as once, few, many or a class of expanded clone.

d_call j_call clone_size v_call cdr3_nt cdr3_aa
- TRBJ1-2 - TRBV5-4 TGTGCCAGCAGCTTGGGGCCCGGCTACACCTTC CASSLGPGYTF
- TRBJ1-5 - TRBV19 TGTGCCAGTAGTATCCTAATCGGTCCCTATCAGCCCCAGCATTTT CASSILIGPYQPQHF
TRBD2 TRBJ2-1 once TRBV6-4 TGTGCCAGCAGTGTAGGTGAGAGCGGGAACAATGAGCAGTTCTTC CASSVGESGNNEQFF
TRBD1 TRBJ1-4 - TRBV5-6 TGTGCCAGCAGACTACGACAGGGTTTTAATGAAAAACTGTTTTTT CASRLRQGFNEKLFF
TRBD1 TRBJ2-2 - TRBV5-6 TGTGCCAGCAGCCAGGGACAGGGGTATCCCGGGGAGCTGTTTTTT CASSQGQGYPGELFF
TRBD2 TRBJ2-1 few TRBV6-5 TGTGCCAGCAGCCGTGGGACTAGCGCGACTAAGCAGTTCTTC CASSRGTSATKQFF
TRBD2 TRBJ2-2 - TRBV4-1 TGCGCCAGCAGCCAAGAATCTAGCGGGAGGGCGTACACCGGGGAGCTGTTTTTT CASSQESSGRAYTGELFF
- TRBJ1-2 once TRBV19 TGTGCCAGTGAAGGTGCGGGAGGGGGGTTGAATGGCTACACCTTC CASEGAGGGLNGYTF
- TRBJ2-7 - TRBV6-5 TGTGCCAGCAGTTACAATCTAGGATACGAGCAGTACTTC CASSYNLGYEQYF
TRBD1 TRBJ1-1 - TRBV5-5 TGTGCCAGCAGAAAAGGGGTTGACAGGGGGCACGCAAGGGACACTGAAGCTTTCTTT CASRKGVDRGHARDTEAFF
TRBD2 TRBJ2-5 - TRBV5-1 TGCGCCAGCAGCGTCAGACTAGCGGGGGGGACAGAGACCCAGTACTTC CASSVRLAGGTETQYF
- TRBJ2-7 - TRBV6-1 TGTGCCAGCAGTGAATCGGTGAGTTACGAGCAGTACTTC CASSESVSYEQYF
TRBD2 TRBJ2-1 - TRBV9 TGTGCCAGCAGCGAGGGACTAGCGGGGGTGGGATCCTACAATGAGCAGTTCTTC CASSEGLAGVGSYNEQFF
TRBD2 TRBJ2-1 - TRBV6-1 TGTGCCGGCAGTGAATCAAGCGGGGGGGTCGATGAGCAGTTCTTC CAGSESSGGVDEQFF
TRBD2 TRBJ2-1 - TRBV29-1 TGCAGCACGCGGGAGGGATACAATGAGCAGTTCTTC CSTREGYNEQFF
- TRBJ1-5 - TRBV5-4 TGTGCCAGCAGTCCCGGCAGGGGCAGCAATCAGCCCCAGCATTTT CASSPGRGSNQPQHF
- TRBJ2-7 few TRBV5-4 TGTGCCAGCAGCTTGGCCCTTAGCGAATCGGAGCAGTACTTC CASSLALSESEQYF
- TRBJ1-1 - TRBV19 TGTGCCAGTAGTAAGATAGGGGCCGCCGCTGAAGCTTTCTTT CASSKIGAAAEAFF
TRBD2 TRBJ2-7 - TRBV18 TGTGCCAGCTCACTCGCTACGGCTAGCGGGGGGGCCTCCTACGAGCAGTACTTC CASSLATASGGASYEQYF
- TRBJ2-7 once TRBV29-1 TGCAGCGTTGAAGAGCGCCCGTCCTACGAGCAGTACTTC CSVEERPSYEQYF
- TRBJ1-1 few TRBV27 TGTGCCAGCAGTTTATACACCGGCGGTATAGCTTTCTTT CASSLYTGGIAFF
TRBD2 TRBJ2-5 - TRBV19 TGTGCCAGTACCCCGGGGGGGGGAGAGACCCAGTACTTC CASTPGGGETQYF
TRBD1 TRBJ1-1 - TRBV9 TGTGCCAGCGGACCCCGGACAGGGGGGTACATGAACACTGAAGCTTTCTTT CASGPRTGGYMNTEAFF
- TRBJ2-7 few TRBV5-4 TGTGCCAGCAGCTTGGAATTGAGTTCTGGAGTGGCCTACGAGCAGTACTTC CASSLELSSGVAYEQYF
- TRBJ1-1 - TRBV19 TGTGCCAGTAGTATATCCCCAGGGGCAGCGAACACTGAAGCTTTCTTT CASSISPGAANTEAFF
- TRBJ1-4 - TRBV19 TGTGCCAGTAAAGCGAGGGGGTACAGGGATGAAAAACTGTTTTTT CASKARGYRDEKLFF
TRBD1 TRBJ2-7 - TRBV27 TGTGCCAGCAGTTCGCCTCTCCGGGACAGGTTACCCTACGAGCAGTACTTC CASSSPLRDRLPYEQYF
- TRBJ2-3 once TRBV2 TGTGCCAGCAGTGAAGCGCAGGGCGGCCAGACAGATACGCAGTATTTT CASSEAQGGQTDTQYF
TRBD1 TRBJ1-2 - TRBV2 TGTGCCAGCAAGAATTACCCGGGACAGACTGGCGGCTACACCTTC CASKNYPGQTGGYTF
TRBD1 TRBJ1-2 - TRBV6-4 TGTGCCAGCAGCAGGACACAGGGGTCCTATGGCTACACCTTC CASSRTQGSYGYTF
TRBD1 TRBJ2-1 - TRBV6-4 TGTGCCAGCAGCGCGAAGACAGGGGATGTTGGTGAGCAGTTCTTC CASSAKTGDVGEQFF
TRBD2 TRBJ2-1 - TRBV29-1 TGCAGCGTTGAAGACCTAGCGGAAGGGTATGAGCAGTTCTTC CSVEDLAEGYEQFF
TRBD1 TRBJ2-1 - TRBV15 TGTGCCACCAGCAGCGGACAGGCGCACAATGAGCAGTTCTTC CATSSGQAHNEQFF
TRBD2 TRBJ2-3 - TRBV5-4 TGTGCCAGCAGCCCGAGACTAGCAGCAGATACGCAGTATTTT CASSPRLAADTQYF
- TRBJ1-1 few TRBV7-9 TGTGCCAGCAGCCCCGCCCGGGATCCAGCTCTTAACACTGAAGCTTTCTTT CASSPARDPALNTEAFF
TRBD1 TRBJ1-5 - TRBV7-2 TGTGCCAGCAGCTTAGAGGGGACAGGGGGCGGGCAGCCCCAGCATTTT CASSLEGTGGGQPQHF
TRBD2 TRBJ2-5 - TRBV12-5 TGTGCTAGTGGTTCCACCCCTTTTTCTCCGGGACTAGCGGAGCAAGAGACCCAGTACTTC CASGSTPFSPGLAEQETQYF
TRBD2 TRBJ2-1 - TRBV11-2 TGTGCCAGCAGCTTAGAGCGGGGGAACAATGAGCAGTTCTTC CASSLERGNNEQFF
- TRBJ1-2 - TRBV6-5 TGTGCCAGCAGTCCCGACACCAACAGGGTTAGAGGCTACACCTTC CASSPDTNRVRGYTF
- TRBJ2-3 - TRBV7-9 TGTGCCAGCAGCTTAGCAGGGGCCGGCACAGATACGCAGTATTTT CASSLAGAGTDTQYF
- TRBJ1-4 - TRBV2 TGTGCCAGCAGCATCGGGACTCGGGAAAAACTGTTTTTT CASSIGTREKLFF
- TRBJ2-5 - TRBV29-1 TGCAGCGTTGCGAAGGGGCAGAAGACCCAGTACTTC CSVAKGQKTQYF
- TRBJ1-1 - TRBV11-3 TGTGCCAGCAGCTTGGGGAGATACGAAGCTTTCTTT CASSLGRYEAFF
TRBD2 TRBJ2-1 few TRBV6-4 TGTGCCAGCAGTCGGGACTACTCCAATGAGCAGTTCTTC CASSRDYSNEQFF
- TRBJ1-1 few TRBV7-9 TGTGCCAGCAGCTTAGAGGGACGGCGGGGGACTGAAGCTTTCTTT CASSLEGRRGTEAFF
- TRBJ1-2 - TRBV14 TGTGCCAGCAGCCAGGAGGGGCCGTTCTATGGCTACACCTTC CASSQEGPFYGYTF
TRBD1 TRBJ2-2 - TRBV27 TGTGCCAGCAGTATTCCGGGACAGGGTATCACCGGGGAGCTGTTTTTT CASSIPGQGITGELFF
- TRBJ1-2 - TRBV6-6 TGTGCCAGCAGTTACGTCCCAGGGGCTTCCTATGGCTACACCTTC CASSYVPGASYGYTF
- TRBJ2-5 - TRBV7-6 TGTGCCAGCAGTTATAACAGCCGGGACAAGGGACGGACCCAGTACTTC CASSYNSRDKGRTQYF